This T cell receptor beta chain was captured by sequencing in a study of CD8 T cells in ankylosing spondylitis. There are 16 residues in the CDR3. Germline V lookup: CDR1 SEHNR, CDR2 FQNEAQ (reference sequence). V gave up 6 bases and J gave up 4 bases; unmatched junction bases: 11. Study outcomes and limitations: In ankylosing spondylitis patients, matched synovial fluid reportedly showed significant enrichment of disease-linked clones. Ankylosing spondylitis blood seemed to carry a telltale TCR beta motif made of under ten highly homologous variants. Those disease-linked clones were CD8+; they were also relatively rare in peripheral blood.

Using quantitative 5'-RACE with molecular barcodes, the authors made TCR beta libraries. TCRdb redid the calling of the 5' RACE reads with MiXCR, one entry per CDR3 protein. In the table there are about 540,000 distinct CDR3 sequences, 12% of which are singletons. In regard to this clonotype: Antigen unknown.

V is TRBV7-9 and J is TRBJ1-2; TRBD1 matches 10 bases. The specimen was blood, either unsorted or a sorted T cell fraction (not recorded which). This receptor was identified in a male donor with ankylosing spondylitis. The CDR3 nucleotides read TGTGCCAGCAGAACCATTTCGACAGGGGGCATCTATGGCTACACCTTC. Its protein product is CASRTISTGGIYGYTF. Variable domain in full (rest from reference TRBV7-9 and TRBJ1-2): DTGVSQNPRHKITKRGQNVTFRCDPISEHNRLYWYRQTLGQGPEFLTYFQNEAQLEKSRLLSDRFSAERPKGSFSTLEIQRTEQGDSAMYLCASRTISTGGIYGYTFGSGTRLTVV.